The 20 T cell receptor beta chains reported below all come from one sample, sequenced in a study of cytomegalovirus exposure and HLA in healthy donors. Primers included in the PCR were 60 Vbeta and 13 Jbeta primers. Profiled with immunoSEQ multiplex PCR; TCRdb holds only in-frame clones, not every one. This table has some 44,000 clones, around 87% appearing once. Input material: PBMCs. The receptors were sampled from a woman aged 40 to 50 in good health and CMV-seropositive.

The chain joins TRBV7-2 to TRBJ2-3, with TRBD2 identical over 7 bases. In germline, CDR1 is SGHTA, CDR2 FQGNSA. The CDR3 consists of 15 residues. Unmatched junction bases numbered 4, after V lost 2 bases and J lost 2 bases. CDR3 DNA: TGTGCCAGCAGCTTATCGGCGGGGGTCACAGATACGCAGTATTTT. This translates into CASSLSAGVTDTQYF.

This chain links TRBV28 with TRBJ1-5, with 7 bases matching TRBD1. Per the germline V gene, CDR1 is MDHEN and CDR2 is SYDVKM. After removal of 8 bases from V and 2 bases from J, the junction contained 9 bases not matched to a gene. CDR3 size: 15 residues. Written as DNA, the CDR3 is TGTGCCAGCCGAGGGGGCGGGAATGGCAATCAGCCCCAGCATTTT. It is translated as CASRGGGNGNQPQHF. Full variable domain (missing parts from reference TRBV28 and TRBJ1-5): DVKVTQSSRYLVKRTGEKVFLECVQDMDHENMFWYRQDPGLGLRLIYFSYDVKMKEKGDIPEGYSVSREKKERFSLILESASTNQTSMYLCASRGGGNGNQPQHFGDGTRLSIL.

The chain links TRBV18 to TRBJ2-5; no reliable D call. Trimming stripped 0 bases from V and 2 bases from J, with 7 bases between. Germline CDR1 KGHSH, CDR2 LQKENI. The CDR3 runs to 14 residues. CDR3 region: CASSPPNGQETQYF. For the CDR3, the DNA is TGTGCCAGCTCACCACCGAACGGGCAAGAGACCCAGTACTTC.

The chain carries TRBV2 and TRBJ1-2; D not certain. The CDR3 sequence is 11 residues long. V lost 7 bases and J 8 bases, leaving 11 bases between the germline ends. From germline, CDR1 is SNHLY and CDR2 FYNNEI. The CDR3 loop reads CASTQERGYTF. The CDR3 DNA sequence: TGTGCCAGCACCCAAGAGAGAGGCTACACCTTC.

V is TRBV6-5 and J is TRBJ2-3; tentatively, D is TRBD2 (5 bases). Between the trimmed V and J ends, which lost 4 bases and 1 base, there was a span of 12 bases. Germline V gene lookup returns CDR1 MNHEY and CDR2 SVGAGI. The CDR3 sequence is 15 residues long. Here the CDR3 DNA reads TGTGCCAGCAGTTCCCCTGGGAGACGCACAGATACGCAGTATTTT. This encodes CASSSPGRRTDTQYF.

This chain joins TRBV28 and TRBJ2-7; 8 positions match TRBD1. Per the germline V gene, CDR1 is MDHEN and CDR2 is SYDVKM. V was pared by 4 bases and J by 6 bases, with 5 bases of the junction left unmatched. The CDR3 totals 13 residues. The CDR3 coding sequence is TGTGCCAGCAGTTCTGGACAGGGAGGCGAGCAGTACTTC. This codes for CASSSGQGGEQYF.

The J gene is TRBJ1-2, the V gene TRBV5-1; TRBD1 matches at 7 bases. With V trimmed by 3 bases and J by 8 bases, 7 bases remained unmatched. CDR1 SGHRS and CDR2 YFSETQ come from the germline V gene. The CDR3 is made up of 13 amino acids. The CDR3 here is CASSWETGRGYTF. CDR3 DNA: TGCGCCAGCAGCTGGGAGACAGGGCGCGGCTACACCTTC.

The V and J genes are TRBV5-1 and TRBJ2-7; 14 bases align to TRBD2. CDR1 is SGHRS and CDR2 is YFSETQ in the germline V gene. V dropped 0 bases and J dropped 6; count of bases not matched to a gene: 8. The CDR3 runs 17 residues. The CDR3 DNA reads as TGCGCCAGCAGCTTGGCCGGGACTAGCGGGAGAAGCCCCGAGCAGTACTTC. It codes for CASSLAGTSGRSPEQYF. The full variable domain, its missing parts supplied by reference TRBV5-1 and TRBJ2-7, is KAGVTQTPRYLIKTRGQQVTLSCSPISGHRSVSWYQQTPGQGLQFLFEYFSETQRNKGNFPGRFSGRQFSNSRSEMNVSTLELGDSALYLCASSLAGTSGRSPEQYFGPGTRLTVT.

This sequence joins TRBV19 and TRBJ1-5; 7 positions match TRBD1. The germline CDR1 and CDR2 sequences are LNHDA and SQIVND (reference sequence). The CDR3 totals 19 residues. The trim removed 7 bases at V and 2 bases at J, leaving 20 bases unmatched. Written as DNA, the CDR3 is TGTGCCAGTACCCCACTCTTGAGAGGGGGCGCCGGTCGCAATCAGCCCCAGCATTTT. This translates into CASTPLLRGGAGRNQPQHF.

In nucleotides, the CDR3 is TGTGCCAGCTCGATAGGGGGCACCGGGGAGCTGTTTTTT. Translated: CASSIGGTGELFF. The chain couples TRBV28 to TRBJ2-2; D possibly corresponds to TRBD1 (6 bases). Germline values: CDR1 MDHEN, CDR2 SYDVKM. There are 13 residues in the CDR3. The germline V and J ends were trimmed by 8 bases and 4 bases, with 11 bases remaining between them.

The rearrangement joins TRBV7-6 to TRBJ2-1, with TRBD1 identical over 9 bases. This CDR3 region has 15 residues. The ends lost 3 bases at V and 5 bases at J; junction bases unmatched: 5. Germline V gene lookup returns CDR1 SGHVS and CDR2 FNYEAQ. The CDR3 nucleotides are TGTGCCAGCAGCTTGGAACAGGGGGCTAACAATGAGCAGTTCTTC. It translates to CASSLEQGANNEQFF.

The CDR3 nucleotides read TGTGCCAGCAAACCGGGTGAGGAATACAATGAGCAGTTCTTC. Protein product: CASKPGEEYNEQFF. V usage is TRBV2 and J usage is TRBJ2-1, with D unresolved. Germline V gene sequence: CDR1 SNHLY, CDR2 FYNNEI. CDR3 length: 14 amino acids. V lost 7 bases and J 4 bases, leaving 14 bases between the germline ends.

As DNA, the CDR3 is TGTGCCACCAAGGTCGCGGCCGGCACAGATACGCAGTATTTT. Its translation is CATKVAAGTDTQYF. This chain connects TRBV27 to TRBJ2-3; D gene ambiguous. Germline V CDR1 and CDR2: MNHEY, SMNVEV (reference sequence). The CDR3 totals 14 residues. V lost 10 bases and J lost 1, with 15 bases in between.

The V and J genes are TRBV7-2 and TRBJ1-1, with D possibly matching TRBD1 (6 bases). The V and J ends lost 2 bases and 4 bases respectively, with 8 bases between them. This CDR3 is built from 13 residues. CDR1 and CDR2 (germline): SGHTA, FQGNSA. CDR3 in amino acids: CASSLQGITEAFF. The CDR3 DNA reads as TGTGCCAGCAGCTTACAGGGGATCACTGAAGCTTTCTTT. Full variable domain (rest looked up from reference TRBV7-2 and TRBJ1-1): GAGVSQSPSNKVTEKGKDVELRCDPISGHTALYWYRQSLGQGLEFLIYFQGNSAPDKSGLPSDRFSAERTGGSVSTLTIQRTQQEDSAVYLCASSLQGITEAFFGQGTRLTVV.

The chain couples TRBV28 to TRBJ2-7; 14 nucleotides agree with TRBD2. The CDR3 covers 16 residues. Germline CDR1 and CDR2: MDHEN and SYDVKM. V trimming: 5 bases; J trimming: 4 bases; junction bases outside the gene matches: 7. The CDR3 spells CASSLGTSGSVYEQYF. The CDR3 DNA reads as TGTGCCAGCAGTCTAGGGACTAGCGGGAGTGTGTACGAGCAGTACTTC.

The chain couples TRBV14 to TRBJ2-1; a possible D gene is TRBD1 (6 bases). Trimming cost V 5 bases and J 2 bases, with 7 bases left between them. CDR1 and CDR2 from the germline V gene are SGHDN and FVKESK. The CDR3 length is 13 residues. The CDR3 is CASSGQTYNEQFF. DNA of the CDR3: TGTGCCAGCAGCGGACAGACCTACAATGAGCAGTTCTTC.

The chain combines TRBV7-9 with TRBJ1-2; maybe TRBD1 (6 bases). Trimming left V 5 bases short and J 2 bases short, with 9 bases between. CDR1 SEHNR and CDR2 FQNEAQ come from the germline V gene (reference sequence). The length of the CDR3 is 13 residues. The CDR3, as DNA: TGTGCCAGCAGCGGGGGCCACAACTATGGCTACACCTTC. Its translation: CASSGGHNYGYTF.

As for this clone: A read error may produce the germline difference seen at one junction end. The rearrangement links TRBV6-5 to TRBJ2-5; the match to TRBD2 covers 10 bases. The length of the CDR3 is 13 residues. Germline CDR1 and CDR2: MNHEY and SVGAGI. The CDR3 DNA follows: TGTGCCAGCAGACCTCTAGCGGGAGAGGCCCAGTACTTC. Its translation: CASRPLAGEAQYF.

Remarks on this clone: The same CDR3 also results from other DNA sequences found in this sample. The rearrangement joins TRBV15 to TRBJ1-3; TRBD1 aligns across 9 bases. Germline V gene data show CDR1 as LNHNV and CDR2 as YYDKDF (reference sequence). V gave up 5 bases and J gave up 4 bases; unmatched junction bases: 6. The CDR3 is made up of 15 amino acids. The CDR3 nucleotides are TGTGCCACCAGCCCTGGACAGGGGCCGGGAAACACCATATATTTT. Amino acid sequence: CATSPGQGPGNTIYF. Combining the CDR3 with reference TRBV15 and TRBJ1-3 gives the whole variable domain DAMVIQNPRYQVTQFGKPVTLSCSQTLNHNVMYWYQQKSSQAPKLLFHYYDKDFNNEADTPDNFQSRRPNTSFCFLDIRSPGLGDTAMYLCATSPGQGPGNTIYFGEGSWLTVV.

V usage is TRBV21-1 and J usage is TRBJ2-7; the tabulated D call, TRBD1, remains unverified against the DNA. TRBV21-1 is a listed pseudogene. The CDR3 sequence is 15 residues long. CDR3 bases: TGTGCCAGCGGCATTCTACAGGGTTTGGCGGACGAGCAGTACTTC. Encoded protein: CASGILQGLADEQYF.